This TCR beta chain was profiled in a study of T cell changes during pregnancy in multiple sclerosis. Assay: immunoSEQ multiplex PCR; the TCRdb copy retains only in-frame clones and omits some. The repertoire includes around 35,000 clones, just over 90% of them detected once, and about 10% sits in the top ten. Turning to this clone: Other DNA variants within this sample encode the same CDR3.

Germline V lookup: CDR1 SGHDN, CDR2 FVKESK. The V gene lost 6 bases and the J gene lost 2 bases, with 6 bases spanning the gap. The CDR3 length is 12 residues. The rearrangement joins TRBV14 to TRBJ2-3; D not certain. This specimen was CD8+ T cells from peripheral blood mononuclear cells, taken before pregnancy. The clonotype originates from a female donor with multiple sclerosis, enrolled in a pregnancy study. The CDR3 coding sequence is TGTGCCAGCAGTCTATTCACAGATACGCAGTATTTT. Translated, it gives CASSLFTDTQYF.